This TCR beta chain is from a study of T cells in Graves' hyperthyroidism and ophthalmopathy (dated by TCRdb to about 2019). Broadly, across the study: Peripheral blood was sampled at the time of initial diagnosis, prior to any treatment. To identify TCR V-J signatures that set the groups apart, the researchers used a discovery cohort of about a hundred patients, made up of 40 to 45 with Graves' ophthalmopathy and about 55 with stable Graves' hyperthyroidism. Whether ophthalmopathy could be predicted prospectively was tested in an independent validation cohort made up of roughly 19 hyperthyroidism patients plus 17 patients who later progressed to ophthalmopathy. The 80 to 100 discovery patients were randomly divided into training and test sets at a 7:3 ratio. In addition, the study compared T-cell repertoires in thyroid tissue and in blood from five or six Graves' hyperthyroidism patients. Following sampling, methimazole starting at 30 mg daily was given to hyperthyroidism patients, and high-dose intravenous methylprednisolone was given to ophthalmopathy patients. The paper reports TCR Vbeta CDR3 sequencing of approximately 130 peripheral blood samples: around 45 ophthalmopathy, 70 to 85 hyperthyroidism and approximately 17 progressor patients. Overall study results and their limits: No statistical method was used to fix the sample size in advance, and group allocation was not hidden from the investigators. Ophthalmopathy was separated from stable hyperthyroidism by a 13 V-J signature model, with around 88% sensitivity and about 81% specificity obtained in cross-validation and 80%/75% obtained in testing. During validation, the model predicted progression to ophthalmopathy a median of around 7 months ahead of onset, with around 71% sensitivity and roughly 72% specificity. Most expanded thyroid clonotypes (frequency above 0.001) were also detected in blood, a finding suggesting that blood repertoires may reflect thyroid immune responses.

CDR1 and CDR2, per the germline V gene, are SGHRS and YFSETQ. Compared with germline, V lacks 3 bases and J lacks 4 bases; bases without a gene match: 13. The CDR3 starts with the cysteine, ends with the phenylalanine, and has 17 residues. Only the CDR3 part of the read is kept: 51 bases, read in frame from the first base. This clonotype was seen many times. Its binding antigen is unknown. The sample holds no much larger clone one base away, and base qualities are not on file. Graves' hyperthyroidism was defined as stable when no progression to ophthalmopathy occurred over 18 months of follow-up. The hyperthyroidism patients were between 18 and 65 years old and newly diagnosed, with a disease duration of less than 2 months. Exclusion was applied to patients with uncontrolled infections, other autoimmune diseases, pregnancy or lactation. Diagnoses were established on the basis of clinical symptoms, serum thyroxine and TRAb, thyroid ultrasound, and orbital computed tomography. PBMCs were isolated from roughly 10 ml of fresh peripheral blood by Ficoll-Paque density gradient centrifugation. Total RNA was extracted with Trizol reagent, and quality was checked on an Agilent 2100 Bioanalyzer.

TCR beta CDR3 regions were amplified from RNA transcripts. The TCR CDR3 was subjected to a first round of RT-PCR using the HTBI primer set and the Qiagen OneStep RT-PCR kit. Libraries were constructed in a second round of multiplex PCR, after which size selection and purification were carried out. Libraries were sequenced paired-end with 100 bp reads on an Illumina HiSeq2000. Per the source publication's procedure: Raw data were processed with SOAPnuke, discarding reads with adapters, uncalled bases, mean Phred below 15, or no exact constant-primer or identifier match. High-quality paired reads were merged using COPE v1.2.5, and each unique nucleotide sequence was defined as a clonotype. MiTCR v1.1 was used to align the clonotypes against IMGT TRBV, TRBD and TRBJ reference segments. Only V-J combinations with frequency above 0.0001, covering roughly 99% of repertoires, were analysed. The TCS score was defined as the ratio of F50 (clonal expansion) to E x V (chaos), calculated using BLOSUM62-based TCRdist between CDR3 peptides within each V-J. Welch's t-statistics and random forest reduced 500 to 550 V-J features to 13, which were used in a naive Bayes classifier (R e1071). TCRdb reprocessing: public reads trimmed at Q25 with fastp, clones called with MiXCR, in-frame beta chains kept. CDR3 protein sequences are deduplicated, and each keeps its most common genes and DNA. These V and J calls are TCRdb output, not the study's own analysis. Within this sample are about 420,000 distinct CDR3 sequences, with roughly an eighth of them counted one time only. The top ten constitute about 4.9% of the sample.

The sample comprised blood. The receptor was isolated from a woman between 18 and 29 years old with Graves' hyperthyroidism. Recombination connected TRBV5-1 to TRBJ2-3, with 8 bases aligning to TRBD2. The CDR3: CASSSSPGTRGADTQYF. The nucleotide sequence reads as follows: TGCGCCAGCAGCTCGAGCCCCGGGACTAGGGGGGCAGATACGCAGTATTTT. Joined to the reference TRBV5-1 and TRBJ2-3 proteins, this CDR3 gives the full variable domain: KAGVTQTPRYLIKTRGQQVTLSCSPISGHRSVSWYQQTPGQGLQFLFEYFSETQRNKGNFPGRFSGRQFSNSRSEMNVSTLELGDSALYLCASSSSPGTRGADTQYFGPGTRLTVL.